These 26 T cell receptor beta chains were sequenced from one sample in a study of blood T cells in healthy people across ages (dated by TCRdb to about 2015). Library construction relied on 5' RACE. Sequencing instrument: Illumina HiSeq 2500. The second PCR ran for about 7 to 11 cycles and used a J-beta primer mix along with a sample-barcoded 5' primer. TCRdb handled the public reads itself, with Q25 trimming in fastp and clone calling in MiXCR, and kept productive beta chains. Identical CDR3 protein sequences are pooled into one entry, listed with their most common genes and DNA. For this sample there are 650,000 to 700,000 distinct CDR3 sequences; under 65% appear just once. The ten largest clones represent roughly 13% of the sample. The source material was blood. These receptors were collected from a woman aged 80 or older in good health.

The chain recombines TRBV12-3 or TRBV12-4 with TRBJ1-4, with D maybe TRBD1 (5 bases). This CDR3 region has 13 residues. Between the trimmed V and J ends, which lost 6 bases and 6 bases, there was a span of 11 bases. The CDR3 is CASSPRVDEKLFF. Here the CDR3 DNA reads TGTGCCAGCAGCCCCAGGGTGGATGAAAAACTGTTTTTT.

As to this clonotype: A single base separates this from a much larger clone, so it may be a read error. This chain links TRBV2 with TRBJ2-1; D is possibly TRBD2 (6 bases). Trimming pared 11 bases from V and 5 bases from J, leaving 19 bases between. This CDR3 is 14 amino acids long. The V gene's germline CDR1 is SNHLY and CDR2 FYNNEI. This CDR3 is CAGTREKGHNEQFF. DNA of the CDR3: TGTGCCGGCACCCGGGAGAAGGGGCACAATGAGCAGTTCTTC.

This clonotype was recorded at least ten times. V gene TRBV9 combines with J gene TRBJ2-1, with TRBD2 as a possible D gene (6 bases). CDR1 is SGDLS, CDR2 YYNGEE, per germline. The V and J ends lost 4 bases and 6 bases respectively, with 14 bases between them. The CDR3 sequence is 14 residues long. The CDR3 sequence is CASSFSGQINEQFF. The CDR3 coding sequence is TGTGCCAGCAGCTTCAGCGGGCAAATCAATGAGCAGTTCTTC.

This clonotype has only a few counts. A much larger clone differs by one base, so this may be a read error. This chain connects TRBV24-1 to TRBJ2-1; D may be TRBD2 (6 bases). The V gene lost 4 bases and the J gene lost 13 bases, with 16 bases spanning the gap. The CDR3 sequence is 13 residues long. Looked up from germline, CDR1 is KGHDR and CDR2 is SFDVKD. In nucleotides, the CDR3 is TGTGCCACCAGTGACCACGAACGGGAGACCCAGTTCTTC. Protein: CATSDHERETQFF.

Comments on this clonotype: This sequence may be a read error, since a much larger clone differs from it by one base. V usage is TRBV10-3 and J usage is TRBJ2-5, with D maybe TRBD1 (6 bases). The DNA end is more similar to TRBJ2-7, so the J call may be wrong. CDR1 is ENHRY, CDR2 SYGVKD, per germline. This CDR3 is 15 amino acids long. CDR3 loop: CAMASQGQGSYEQYF. CDR3 nucleotide sequence: TGTGCCATGGCGTCGCAGGGGCAAGGCTCCTACGAGCAGTACTTC.

CDR3 residues: CASGFSGKEGEQYF. CDR3 nucleotide sequence: TGTGCTAGTGGTTTTAGCGGGAAGGAGGGTGAGCAGTACTTC. V and J are TRBV12-5 and TRBJ2-5, with TRBD2 identical over 8 bases. Germline lookup yields CDR1 LGHNT and CDR2 FRNRAP. V shed 3 bases and J 11 bases; nucleotides not matched to a gene: 11. The CDR3 extends over 14 amino acids.

The chain recombines TRBV7-2 with TRBJ2-5; TRBD1 is a possible D gene (5 bases). The germline V gene has CDR1 SGHTA and CDR2 FQGNSA. V lost 7 bases and J lost 7, with 19 bases in between. CDR3 length: 14 amino acids. The CDR3 DNA sequence: TGTGCCAGCAAAGGTCAGGGATTTGAAGGGACCCAGTACTTC. It translates to CASKGQGFEGTQYF.

Of note for this clonotype: A much bigger clone sits one base away, suggesting this may be a read error. The chain combines TRBV7-9 with TRBJ2-1; no clear D. The CDR3 covers 13 residues. Germline CDR1 and CDR2: SEHNR and FQNEAQ (reference sequence). The CDR3 coding sequence is TGTACCAGCAGCTTAGAATTTGGGAATGAGCAGTTCTTC. This gives the protein CTSSLEFGNEQFF.

This clonotype came up a few times. This rearrangement joins TRBV7-9 to TRBJ2-3; TRBD1 matches 8 bases. Per the germline V gene, CDR1 is SEHNR and CDR2 is FQNEAQ (reference sequence). V lost 6 bases and J lost 8; bases outside the gene matches: 7. The CDR3 runs 13 residues. This CDR3 is CASSHGQGITQYF. CDR3 DNA sequence: TGTGCCAGCAGTCATGGACAGGGAATTACGCAGTATTTT.

The chain joins TRBV30 to TRBJ2-4; D is uncertain. Looked up from germline, CDR1 is GTSNPN and CDR2 is SVGIG (reference sequence). Trimming removed 3 bases at V and 7 bases at J, with 10 bases between. This CDR3 has 12 residues. CDR3 DNA sequence: TGTGCCTGGAGCAAAATGGGGAACATTCAGTACTTC. This encodes CAWSKMGNIQYF.

This chain uses TRBV2 with TRBJ2-7, with unresolved D. This CDR3 is 14 amino acids long. Looked up from germline, CDR1 is SNHLY and CDR2 is FYNNEI. The V end lost 11 bases, the J end lost 5 bases, and 22 bases lay between the germline ends. As DNA, the CDR3 is TGTGCCGGCAACATGACCCCACGGGTTAACGAGCAGTACTTC. Amino acids: CAGNMTPRVNEQYF.

This clonotype appeared many times. V usage is TRBV28 and J usage is TRBJ2-6, with D possibly TRBD1 on 6 matching bases. The V and J ends lost 2 bases and 0 bases respectively, with 14 bases between them. The length of the CDR3 is 18 residues. CDR1 MDHEN and CDR2 SYDVKM come from the germline V gene. CDR3 in amino acids: CASSLRGRGHSGANVLTF. For the CDR3, the DNA is TGTGCCAGCAGTTTAAGGGGCAGGGGACACTCTGGGGCCAACGTCCTGACTTTC.

Comment on this clonotype: One junction end does not reproduce the germline sequence, and a read error may be involved. The rearrangement joins TRBV6-5 to TRBJ2-7, with TRBD2 as a possible D gene (7 bases). The germline gives CDR1 MNHEY, CDR2 SVGAGI. The CDR3 loop spans 13 amino acids. CDR3 bases: TGTGCCAGCAGAGGGGGGGATTCCTACGAGCTGTACTTC. This translates into CASRGGDSYELYF.

Turning to this clonotype: This could be a read error, since a much larger clone is one nucleotide away. The J gene is TRBJ1-6, the V gene TRBV3-1, with D possibly being TRBD1 (5 bases). The germline V gene encodes CDR1 LGHDT and CDR2 YNNKEL (reference sequence). The V end lost 0 bases, the J end lost 18 bases, and 15 bases lay between the germline ends. This CDR3 has 13 residues. CDR3 sequence (DNA): TGTGCCAGCAGCCAAGAGTCAGGGTTAGCCCCCCACTTT. Its protein is CASSQESGLAPHF. The whole variable domain, remainder taken from reference TRBV3-1 and TRBJ1-6, is DTAVSQTPKYLVTQMGNDKSIKCEQNLGHDTMYWYKQDSKKFLKIMFSYNNKELIINETVPNRFSPKSPDKAHLNLHINSLELGDSAVYFCASSQESGLAPHFGNGTRLTVT.

In this sample, this clonotype turned up a few times. In DNA, the CDR3 is TGTGCCAGCAGCTTATATGGGGAGAACACTGAAGCTTTCTTT. Translation: CASSLYGENTEAFF. This chain joins TRBV7-2 and TRBJ1-1; D is uncertain. The CDR3 runs to 14 residues. Trimming took off 2 bases at V and 1 base at J, with 8 bases between the two ends. Germline CDR1 SGHTA, CDR2 FQGNSA.

Comments on this clonotype: A much larger clone sits a single nucleotide away, making a read error possible. The chain joins TRBV29-1 to TRBJ2-1, with D hard to call. V was shortened by 6 bases and J by 0 bases, with 9 bases between the two germline ends. CDR1 is SQVTM, CDR2 ANQGSEA, per germline. CDR3 length: 13 residues. The CDR3 DNA sequence: TGCAGCGTCCCAAAGCACTCCTACAATGAGCAGTTCTTC. It codes for CSVPKHSYNEQFF.

This clonotype has just a few counts. The rearrangement uses TRBV14 and TRBJ2-1, with no clear D. From germline, CDR1 is SGHDN and CDR2 FVKESK. V lost 2 bases, J lost 4 bases, and 9 bases lay in between. The CDR3 extends over 14 amino acids. The CDR3 reads CASSQLDGYNEQFF. The CDR3 nucleotides are TGTGCCAGCAGCCAACTGGACGGTTACAATGAGCAGTTCTTC.

V is TRBV28 and J is TRBJ1-2; 7 bases align to TRBD1. The CDR3 extends over 13 amino acids. Germline trimming cut 9 bases from V and 1 base from J; bases unmatched to any gene: 5. Germline CDR1 is MDHEN and CDR2 is SYDVKM. CDR3 bases: TGTGCCAGTAAGACAGGGAATAACTATGGCTACACCTTC. It translates to CASKTGNNYGYTF.

This clonotype was counted a few times. The V gene is TRBV27, the J gene TRBJ2-2, with D possibly being TRBD2 (5 bases). V was pared by 10 bases and J by 0 bases, with 12 bases between. CDR1 is MNHEY and CDR2 is SMNVEV in the germline V gene (reference sequence). The CDR3 extends over 14 amino acids. The CDR3 DNA follows: TGTGCCATCAGACGGACTTCGAACACCGGGGAGCTGTTTTTT. Residues: CAIRRTSNTGELFF.

This clonotype was found many times. The J gene is TRBJ2-3, the V gene TRBV5-1; no clear D gene. The length of the CDR3 is 15 residues. V was clipped by 7 bases and J by 2 bases, with 17 bases between them. In germline, CDR1 is SGHRS, CDR2 YFSETQ. The CDR3 region has the DNA TGCGCCAGCTACTCCCCGGGTCACAACACAGATACGCAGTATTTT. Translated, it gives CASYSPGHNTDTQYF.

This chain joins TRBV4-1 and TRBJ2-1, with D maybe TRBD1 (5 bases). The V and J ends lost 7 bases and 3 bases respectively, with 16 bases between them. This CDR3 spans 15 amino acids. Germline CDR1 MGHRA, CDR2 YSYEKL. Here the CDR3 DNA reads TGCGCCAGCACCCAGTCCCCACAGGACTACAATGAGCAGTTCTTC. It codes for CASTQSPQDYNEQFF.

As regards this clonotype: A much larger clone lies a single base off, so this may be a read error. The genes are TRBV29-1 and TRBJ2-1; TRBD2 matches 8 bases. In germline, CDR1 is SQVTM, CDR2 ANQGSEA. There are 13 residues in the CDR3. In nucleotides, the CDR3 is TGCGGCGTTGACGGGAGGGCCATCGGTGAGCAGTTCTTC. Amino acid sequence: CGVDGRAIGEQFF.

With regard to this clonotype: At one end, the junction sequence differs from germline, possibly due to a read error. V usage is TRBV7-2 and J usage is TRBJ1-4; TRBD1 is a possible D gene (6 bases). Per the germline V gene, CDR1 is SGHTA and CDR2 is FQGNSA. CDR3 length equals 15 residues. CDR3 sequence: CASSLQGTPNEKLFF. CDR3 bases: TGTGCCAGCAGCCTACAGGGTACACCTAACGAAAAACTGTTTTTT.

This clonotype was counted ten times or more. The rearrangement joins TRBV7-2 to TRBJ1-5; 9 nucleotides agree with TRBD1. The germline gives CDR1 SGHTA, CDR2 FQGNSA. The V and J ends lost 5 bases and 8 bases, in that order; junction bases with no gene match: 7. The CDR3 loop spans 14 amino acids. In DNA, the CDR3 is TGTGCCAGCAGCATAACAGGGGGCGGGAAGCCCCAGCATTTT. Translated: CASSITGGGKPQHF. Full variable domain (rest looked up from reference TRBV7-2 and TRBJ1-5): GAGVSQSPSNKVTEKGKDVELRCDPISGHTALYWYRQSLGQGLEFLIYFQGNSAPDKSGLPSDRFSAERTGGSVSTLTIQRTQQEDSAVYLCASSITGGGKPQHFGDGTRLSIL.

Note on this clonotype: A read error may be the cause here, since a much bigger clone is one base away. The V call is TRBV10-3, the J call TRBJ1-6, with D tentatively TRBD1 (6 bases). V gave up 0 bases and J gave up 0 bases, with 9 bases separating them. Germline V gene sequence: CDR1 ENHRY, CDR2 SYGVKD. The CDR3 is 17 amino acids. The CDR3 nucleotides are TGTGCCATCAGTGAGTCCGGACAGATCTCCTATAATTCACCCCTCCACTTT. This gives the protein CAISESGQISYNSPLHF.

V usage is TRBV4-3 and J usage is TRBJ2-2; weak D call: TRBD2 (7 bases). The CDR3 contains 15 residues. The V end was cut by 7 bases, the J end by 2 bases, with 14 bases between. From germline, CDR1 is LGHNA and CDR2 YSLEER. The CDR3 protein is CASTQGRVNTGELFF. CDR3 DNA: TGCGCCAGCACCCAGGGGAGGGTTAACACCGGGGAGCTGTTTTTT.